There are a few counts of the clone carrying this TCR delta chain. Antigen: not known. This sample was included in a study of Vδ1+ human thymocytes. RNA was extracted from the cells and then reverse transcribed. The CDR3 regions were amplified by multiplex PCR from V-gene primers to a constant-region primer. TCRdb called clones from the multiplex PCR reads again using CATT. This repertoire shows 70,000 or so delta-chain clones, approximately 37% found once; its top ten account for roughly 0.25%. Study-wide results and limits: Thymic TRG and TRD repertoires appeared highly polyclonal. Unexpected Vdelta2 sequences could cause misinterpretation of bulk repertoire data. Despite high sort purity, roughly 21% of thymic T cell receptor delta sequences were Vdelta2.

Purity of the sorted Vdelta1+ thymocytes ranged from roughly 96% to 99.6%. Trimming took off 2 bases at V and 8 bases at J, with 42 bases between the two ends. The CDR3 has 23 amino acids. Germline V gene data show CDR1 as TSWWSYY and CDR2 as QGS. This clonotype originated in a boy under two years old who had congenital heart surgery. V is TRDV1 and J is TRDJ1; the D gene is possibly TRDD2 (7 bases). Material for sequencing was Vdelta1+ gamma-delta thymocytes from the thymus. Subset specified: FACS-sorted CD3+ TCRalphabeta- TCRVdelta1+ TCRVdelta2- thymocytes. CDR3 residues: CALGEGPSSLSYGGGPEGLKLIF. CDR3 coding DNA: TGTGCTCTTGGGGAAGGACCTTCCTCCTTATCTTACGGTGGGGGCCCCGAAGGGCTGAAACTCATCTTT.